This T cell receptor (beta chain) is from a study of cytomegalovirus exposure and HLA in healthy donors. Study conclusions and caveats: A later examination showed that TCR association rates differed by HLA locus, with DRB1 most and HLA-C fewest. In a later analysis, the majority of CMV-associated beta chains seemingly showed HLA restriction. A likely sequencing artifact accounted for one observed cluster of highly shared sequence variants.

With regard to this clone: Its antigen is not identified.

60 Vbeta and 13 Jbeta primers were used in PCR. Per the study methods: Unique TCR beta chains totaled some 80 million in a later count, with 8.5 million to 12 million of them shared. Clones were sequenced by immunoSEQ multiplex PCR, and TCRdb holds only the in-frame ones, with some missing. V and J calls and clone size are given by that table; D and trimming were obtained from the DNA. The table has around 150,000 clones, roughly 80% seen once; the top ten hold about 7.7%. There are 15 residues in the CDR3. Per the germline V gene, CDR1 is MDHEN and CDR2 is SYDVKM. Trimming pared 3 bases from V and 6 bases from J, leaving 17 bases between.

The sequencing sample was made of PBMCs. The V and J genes are TRBV28 and TRBJ1-1; D not resolved. This TCR was sampled from a woman aged 40-49 years in good health and CMV-seropositive. The CDR3 loop reads CASSFYSTAGAEAFF. The CDR3 coding sequence is TGTGCCAGCAGTTTCTACAGTACCGCCGGGGCTGAAGCTTTCTTT.